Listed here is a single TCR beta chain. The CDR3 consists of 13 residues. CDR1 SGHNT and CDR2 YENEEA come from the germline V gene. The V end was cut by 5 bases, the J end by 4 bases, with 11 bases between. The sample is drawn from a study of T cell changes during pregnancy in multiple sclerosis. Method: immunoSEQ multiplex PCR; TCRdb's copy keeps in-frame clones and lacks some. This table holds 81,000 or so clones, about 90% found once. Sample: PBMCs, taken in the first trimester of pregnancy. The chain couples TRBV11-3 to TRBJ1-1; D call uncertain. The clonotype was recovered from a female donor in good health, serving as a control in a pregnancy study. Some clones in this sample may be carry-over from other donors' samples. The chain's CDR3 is CASSPPGSTEAFF. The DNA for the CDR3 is TGTGCCAGCAGCCCCCCGGGGAGCACTGAAGCTTTCTTT. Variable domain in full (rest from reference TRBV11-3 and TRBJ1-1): EAGVVQSPRYKIIEKKQPVAFWCNPISGHNTLYWYLQNLGQGPELLIRYENEEAVDDSQLPKDRFSAERLKGVDSTLKIQPAELGDSAVYLCASSPPGSTEAFFGQGTRLTVV.